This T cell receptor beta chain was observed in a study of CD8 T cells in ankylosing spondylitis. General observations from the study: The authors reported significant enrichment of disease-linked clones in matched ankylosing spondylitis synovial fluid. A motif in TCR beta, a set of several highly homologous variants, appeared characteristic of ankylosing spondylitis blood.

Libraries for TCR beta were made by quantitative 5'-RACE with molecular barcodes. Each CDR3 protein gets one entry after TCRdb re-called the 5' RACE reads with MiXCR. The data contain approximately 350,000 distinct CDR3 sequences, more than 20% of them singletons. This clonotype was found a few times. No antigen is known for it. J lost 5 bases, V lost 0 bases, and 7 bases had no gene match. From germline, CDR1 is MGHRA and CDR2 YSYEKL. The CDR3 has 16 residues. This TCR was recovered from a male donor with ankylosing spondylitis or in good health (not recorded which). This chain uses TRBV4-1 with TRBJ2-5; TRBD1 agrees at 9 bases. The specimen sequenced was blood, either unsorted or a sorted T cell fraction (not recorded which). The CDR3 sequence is CASSQEGQGWDETQYF. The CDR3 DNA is TGCGCCAGCAGCCAAGAGGGACAGGGCTGGGACGAGACCCAGTACTTC.